This TCR beta chain emerged from a study of blood T cell repertoires in COVID-19. Study-level information: PBMCs, B-cell-depleted T cells, or T cells provided the cDNA or gDNA that made up the material.

V shed 7 bases and J shed 4 bases, with 16 bases lying between them. The CDR3 sequence is 15 residues long. Germline V gene sequence: CDR1 LNHDA, CDR2 SQIVND (reference sequence). Generated by immunoSEQ multiplex PCR, the TCRdb table keeps only in-frame clones and is missing some. The profile shows about 120,000 clones, roughly nine tenths of them singletons. The rearrangement joins TRBV19 to TRBJ2-2; D remains unclear. The sequenced sample consisted of peripheral blood. The TCR was taken from a man aged 65 to 79 with active or convalescent COVID-19. This chain's CDR3 is CASNPFPEFTGELFF. CDR3 sequence (DNA): TGTGCCAGTAATCCTTTTCCGGAGTTCACCGGGGAGCTGTTTTTT.